This T cell receptor beta chain derives from a study of CXCR3-negative and CXCR3-positive naive CD8 T cells. Study outcomes and limitations: Memory, not naive, CXCR3-negative and CXCR3-positive cells differed in TRBV-TRBJ usage. More hydrophobic TRB CDR3s occurred in CXCR3-positive than in CXCR3-negative naive cells. CXCR3 expression dropped partially after cryopreservation, and most assays relied on fresh PBMCs.

Among CD8+ T cells, naive ones were CD45RO-CCR7+CD27+CD95-. Germline V gene sequence: CDR1 SGHTA, CDR2 FQGNSA. The CDR3 spans 15 residues. As to this clonotype: Antigen: not known.

UMI-labeled TRB cDNA libraries were prepared by 5' RACE. One entry per CDR3 protein, without DNA, is what TCRdb gives after re-calling the 5' RACE reads. Recorded for this sample: some 130,000 distinct CDR3 sequences. The sequenced sample consisted of naive CXCR3- CD8+ T cells from blood. Noted subset: CD45RO-CCR7+CD27+CD95- naive CD8+ T cells lacking CXCR3 (TNR3-). The TCR was taken from a human donor in good health. Some clones in this sample may be carry-over from other donors' samples. The rearrangement uses TRBV7-2 and TRBJ2-5; the TCRdb call, TRBD1, lacks DNA for checking. This CDR3 reads CASTSRGFTQETQYF.